Shown below are 9 T cell receptor beta chains from a single sample sequenced in a study of cytomegalovirus exposure and HLA in healthy donors. The PCR contained 60 Vbeta and 13 Jbeta primers. Using immunoSEQ multiplex PCR, the repertoire was profiled, and TCRdb retains in-frame clones only, with some absent. The sample holds over 150,000 clones, 75% to 90% seen once. The sequencing input was PBMCs. Receptor source: a woman between 50 and 59 years old in good health and CMV-seropositive.

A few counts support this clone. The chain uses TRBV2 and TRBJ1-5; 7 bases map to TRBD1. Germline V gene data show CDR1 as SNHLY and CDR2 as FYNNEI. J lost 5 bases, V lost 5 bases, and 6 bases had no gene match. There are 14 residues in the CDR3. CDR3 DNA: TGTGCCAGCAGTAGGACAGGAACCGATCAGCCCCAGCATTTT. Residues: CASSRTGTDQPQHF. Full variable domain (missing parts from reference TRBV2 and TRBJ1-5): EPEVTQTPSHQVTQMGQEVILRCVPISNHLYFYWYRQILGQKVEFLVSFYNNEISEKSEIFDDQFSVERPDGSNFTLKIRSTKLEDSAMYFCASSRTGTDQPQHFGDGTRLSIL.

The J gene is TRBJ1-3, the V gene TRBV30; 7 nucleotides agree with TRBD1. Germline trimming cut 0 bases from V and 4 bases from J; bases unmatched to any gene: 12. Looked up from germline, CDR1 is GTSNPN and CDR2 is SVGIG (reference sequence). The CDR3 contains 17 residues. CDR3 in amino acids: CAWSVWGQGVPGNTIYF. In nucleotides, the CDR3 is TGTGCCTGGAGTGTATGGGGGCAGGGGGTTCCGGGAAACACCATATATTTT.

This chain connects TRBV5-1 to TRBJ2-6; 10 bases line up with TRBD1. V lost 3 bases, J lost 1 base, and 10 bases stayed unmatched. There are 19 residues in the CDR3. Germline V gene sequence: CDR1 SGHRS, CDR2 YFSETQ. CDR3: CASSSEGGQGYSGANVLTF. The CDR3 bases are TGCGCCAGCAGCTCTGAGGGGGGACAGGGGTATTCTGGGGCCAACGTCCTGACTTTC. The full variable domain, completed using reference TRBV5-1 and TRBJ2-6, is KAGVTQTPRYLIKTRGQQVTLSCSPISGHRSVSWYQQTPGQGLQFLFEYFSETQRNKGNFPGRFSGRQFSNSRSEMNVSTLELGDSALYLCASSSEGGQGYSGANVLTFGAGSRLTVL.

This sequence joins TRBV4-1 and TRBJ2-1, with D unclear. Per the germline V gene, CDR1 is MGHRA and CDR2 is YSYEKL. CDR3 length: 16 amino acids. V was pared by 0 bases and J by 7 bases, with 16 bases between. The CDR3 loop reads CASSQDGWQAINEQFF. In DNA, the CDR3 is TGCGCCAGCAGCCAAGATGGGTGGCAGGCAATTAATGAGCAGTTCTTC.

This chain uses TRBV6-6 with TRBJ2-3; TRBD1 aligns across 7 bases. Germline trimming cut 6 bases from V and 4 bases from J; bases unmatched to any gene: 10. The CDR3 covers 15 residues. Looked up from germline, CDR1 is MNHNY and CDR2 is SVGAGI (reference sequence). CDR3 DNA sequence: TGTGCCAGCAGACCAGGGACAGTCAGCGCAGATACGCAGTATTTT. Its translation is CASRPGTVSADTQYF.

V gene TRBV19 combines with J gene TRBJ2-7; 10 bases are a match to TRBD1. V dropped 5 bases and J dropped 9; count of bases not matched to a gene: 13. CDR1 and CDR2 (germline): LNHDA, SQIVND (reference sequence). The CDR3 sequence is 15 residues long. This CDR3 is CASSVIGTGASVQYF. CDR3 DNA: TGTGCCAGTAGTGTTATCGGGACAGGGGCTAGTGTGCAGTACTTC.

In regard to this clone: The sample carries other DNA sequences with the same CDR3. The V and J genes are TRBV11-2 and TRBJ1-1; 7 bases line up with TRBD1. After removal of 5 bases from V and 5 bases from J, the junction contained 5 bases not matched to a gene. CDR1 SGHAT and CDR2 FQNNGV come from the germline V gene. The length of the CDR3 is 13 residues. CDR3 amino acids: CASSQQGNTEAFF. CDR3 nucleotide sequence: TGTGCCAGCAGCCAACAGGGGAATACTGAAGCTTTCTTT.

The chain is built from TRBV6-6 and TRBJ2-1, with a possible D match to TRBD1 (6 bases). Trimming took 2 bases from V and 2 from J, leaving 10 bases between them. The germline V gene has CDR1 MNHNY and CDR2 SVGAGI (reference sequence). The CDR3 length is 15 residues. This chain's CDR3 is CASSYGQTTYNEQFF. The CDR3 DNA reads TGTGCCAGCAGTTACGGACAGACTACCTACAATGAGCAGTTCTTC.

This rearrangement joins TRBV7-9 to TRBJ1-2; D call uncertain. Germline V lookup: CDR1 SEHNR, CDR2 FQNEAQ (reference sequence). CDR3 length equals 12 residues. Between the trimmed V and J ends, which lost 3 bases and 8 bases, there was a span of 10 bases. CDR3 residues: CASSFGGIGYTF. CDR3 bases: TGTGCCAGCAGCTTCGGTGGTATAGGCTACACCTTC.